Each of the 15 T cell receptor beta chains below was sequenced from the same sample in a study of read filtering for tumor transcriptome and immune sequencing. The library was built from about 0.4 ug RNA with molecular barcoded adaptors for alpha/delta and beta/gamma chains. Via MiXCR, TCRdb re-called the reads, giving one row per CDR3 protein. The sample gives tens of thousands of distinct CDR3 sequences, about 20% of which show up once; approximately 18% is in the top ten. The sequenced material came from a population of CD138-negative cells sorted from bone marrow. The receptors here all came from a donor at least 40 years old with multiple myeloma.

Note on this clonotype: Possible read error: a much larger clone is one base away. The rearrangement uses TRBV7-8 and TRBJ2-7, with D tentatively TRBD1 or TRBD2 (5 bases each). This CDR3 has 18 amino acids. The V and J ends lost 6 bases and 4 bases respectively, with 28 bases between them. Germline V gives CDR1 SGHVS, CDR2 FQNEAQ. The CDR3 loop is CASSPFRLPRDLRYEQYF. CDR3 in DNA: TGTGCCAGCAGTCCATTTAGACTACCTCGGGACCTAAGGTACGAGCAGTACTTC.

This clonotype was found many times. The chain has TRBV5-1 and TRBJ2-5, with a weak D call TRBD2 (7 bases). Germline CDR1 and CDR2: SGHRS and YFSETQ. The CDR3 sequence is 14 residues long. With 1 base removed from V and 4 bases from J, the gap between germline ends came to 11 bases. The CDR3, as DNA: TGCGCCAGCAGCTTGAACAGGGAGGGAGAGACCCAGTACTTC. It yields the protein CASSLNREGETQYF. The whole variable domain, remainder taken from reference TRBV5-1 and TRBJ2-5, is KAGVTQTPRYLIKTRGQQVTLSCSPISGHRSVSWYQQTPGQGLQFLFEYFSETQRNKGNFPGRFSGRQFSNSRSEMNVSTLELGDSALYLCASSLNREGETQYFGPGTRLLVL.

This clonotype was recorded many times. The V and J genes are TRBV10-1 and TRBJ2-1, with a tentative D call TRBD2 (5 bases). CDR1 and CDR2 from the germline V gene are WNHNN and SYGVQD (reference sequence). This CDR3 comprises 16 residues. The V end lost 0 bases, the J end lost 8 bases, and 17 bases lay between the germline ends. CDR3 sequence (DNA): TGCGCCAGCAGTGAGTCTCATTTGAGCGGTGAGGATGAGCAGTTCTTC. It is translated as CASSESHLSGEDEQFF.

In regard to this clonotype: A much larger clone lies a single base off, so this may be a read error. This sequence joins TRBV6-6 and TRBJ2-1, with D tentatively TRBD2 (5 bases). The germline gives CDR1 MNHNY, CDR2 SVGAGI (reference sequence). The CDR3 runs to 16 residues. CDR3 amino acids: CASSYLSGRPYSEQFF. The CDR3 DNA reads TGTGCCAGCAGTTACCTAAGCGGAAGACCCTACAGTGAGCAGTTCTTC.

This clonotype was seen repeatedly, ten times or more. The genes are TRBV6-5 and TRBJ2-1; D may match TRBD1 or TRBD2 (6 bases each). Per germline, CDR1 MNHEY and CDR2 SVGAGI. The CDR3 covers 17 residues. The V and J ends lost 0 bases and 4 bases respectively, with 16 bases between them. The CDR3 sequence: CASSYSSRLGGYNEQFF. In DNA, the CDR3 is TGTGCCAGCAGTTACTCGAGCCGACTAGGGGGGTACAATGAGCAGTTCTTC.

This clonotype was counted at least ten times. The V and J genes are TRBV7-9 and TRBJ1-1, with D hard to call. In germline, CDR1 is SEHNR, CDR2 FQNEAQ (reference sequence). This CDR3 has 11 residues. The germline V and J ends were trimmed by 5 bases and 5 bases, with 6 bases remaining between them. The CDR3 DNA is TGTGCCAGCAGCGCGTGGACTGAAGCTTTCTTT. It specifies CASSAWTEAFF.

This clonotype was recorded at least ten times. The rearrangement joins TRBV20-1 to TRBJ1-1; 7 bases fit TRBD1. Trimming at V came to 5 bases and at J to 4 bases, leaving 13 bases not matched to a gene. Germline V gene sequence: CDR1 DFQATT, CDR2 SNEGSKA (reference sequence). The CDR3 totals 15 residues. The CDR3 is CSARGGGQGVTEAFF. CDR3 nucleotides: TGCAGTGCTCGAGGGGGCGGGCAGGGAGTCACTGAAGCTTTCTTT.

In regard to this clonotype: One end of the junction varies from germline; a read error may be responsible. This sequence joins TRBV6-4 and TRBJ2-3; 10 bases agree with TRBD1. The CDR3 runs 17 residues. Germline-derived CDR1 and CDR2 are MRHNA and SNTAGT. The CDR3 is CVSSAGQGINGTDTQYF. As DNA, the CDR3 is TGTGTCAGCAGTGCGGGACAGGGGATCAACGGAACAGATACGCAGTATTTT.

In its sample, this clonotype was seen many times. This rearrangement joins TRBV24-1 to TRBJ2-2; D uncertain. Germline loops: CDR1 KGHDR, CDR2 SFDVKD. The CDR3 contains 13 residues. The V end was cut by 4 bases, the J end by 3 bases, with 5 bases between. CDR3 protein: CATSDSDTGELFF. The CDR3 nucleotides read TGTGCCACCAGTGACAGCGACACCGGGGAGCTGTTTTTT.

This clonotype has at least ten counts. The chain has TRBV3-1 and TRBJ2-3; perhaps TRBD1 as D (5 bases). Germline CDR1 is LGHDT and CDR2 is YNNKEL (reference sequence). The V and J ends lost 4 bases and 6 bases respectively, with 14 bases between them. The CDR3 sequence is 14 residues long. CDR3 sequence (DNA): TGTGCCAGCAGCCCTCGTGGGGCGCAGGATACGCAGTATTTT. Its translation is CASSPRGAQDTQYF.

This clonotype was observed many times. The chain recombines TRBV14 with TRBJ2-3; either TRBD1 or TRBD2 may fit D (6 bases each). Germline V CDR1 and CDR2: SGHDN, FVKESK. This CDR3 contains 16 residues. Trimming took 1 base from V and 3 from J, leaving 14 bases between them. DNA of the CDR3: TGTGCCAGCAGCCAAGCCCCCGGGGGCGCTACAGATACGCAGTATTTT. Residues: CASSQAPGGATDTQYF.

The rearrangement uses TRBV6-2 or TRBV6-3 and TRBJ1-5; no clear D. The length of the CDR3 is 13 residues. Germline CDR1 and CDR2: MNHEY and SVGEGT. V lost 8 bases and J lost 5, with 13 bases in between. For the CDR3, the DNA is TGTGCCAGCGTCACAGCAACGCATCAGCCCCAGCATTTT. Translating gives CASVTATHQPQHF.

J is TRBJ2-7 and V is TRBV11-2; TRBD1 matches 8 bases. V shed 5 bases and J 4 bases; nucleotides not matched to a gene: 16. The CDR3 loop spans 17 amino acids. Looked up from germline, CDR1 is SGHAT and CDR2 is FQNNGV. Written as DNA, the CDR3 is TGTGCCAGCAGCACCCAATCCAGGACAGGGATCGGGTACGAGCAGTACTTC. Its translation is CASSTQSRTGIGYEQYF.

This clonotype was picked up a small number of times. The chain employs TRBV18 and TRBJ1-5; 8 positions match TRBD1. V lost 5 bases, J lost 5 bases, and 2 bases stayed unmatched. CDR1 and CDR2 (germline): KGHSH, LQKENI. The CDR3 loop spans 13 amino acids. The CDR3: CASSTTGDQPQHF. The CDR3 DNA sequence: TGTGCCAGCTCAACGACAGGGGATCAGCCCCAGCATTTT. The variable domain in full, completed from reference TRBV18 and TRBJ1-5, reads NAGVMQNPRHLVRRRGQEARLRCSPMKGHSHVYWYRQLPEEGLKFMVYLQKENIIDESGMPKERFSAEFPKEGPSILRIQQVVRGDSAAYFCASSTTGDQPQHFGDGTRLSIL.

This clonotype was recorded only once. DNA of the CDR3: TGCGCCAGCAGGGCCTGGAACACCGGGGAGCTGTTTTTT. Protein: CASRAWNTGELFF. The chain uses TRBV5-1 and TRBJ2-2, with unresolved D. V was clipped by 5 bases and J by 1 base, with 6 bases between them. The CDR3 covers 13 residues. Germline V lookup: CDR1 SGHRS, CDR2 YFSETQ. Variable domain in full (rest from reference TRBV5-1 and TRBJ2-2): KAGVTQTPRYLIKTRGQQVTLSCSPISGHRSVSWYQQTPGQGLQFLFEYFSETQRNKGNFPGRFSGRQFSNSRSEMNVSTLELGDSALYLCASRAWNTGELFFGEGSRLTVL.